Following are 21 T cell receptor beta chains from one sample sequenced in a study of T cell responses to AZD1222 COVID-19 vaccine. The data were produced by immunoSEQ multiplex PCR, yet TCRdb's version contains in-frame clones alone and is incomplete. Of under 30,000 clones in the sample, 92% were seen once. The input for sequencing was peripheral blood, taken 28 days after the second AZD1222 dose. Receptors were obtained from an adult who received the AZD1222 COVID-19 vaccine.

The chain's CDR3 is CASSLSAYSPLHF. Written as DNA, the CDR3 is TGTGCCAGCAGCTTAAGTGCGTATTCACCCCTCCACTTT. This chain uses TRBV7-2 with TRBJ1-6, with unresolved D. Between the trimmed V and J ends, which lost 2 bases and 8 bases, there was a span of 7 bases. The CDR3 runs 13 residues. The germline CDR1 and CDR2 sequences are SGHTA and FQGNSA. Based on the CDR3 plus reference TRBV7-2 and TRBJ1-6, the full variable domain is GAGVSQSPSNKVTEKGKDVELRCDPISGHTALYWYRQSLGQGLEFLIYFQGNSAPDKSGLPSDRFSAERTGGSVSTLTIQRTQQEDSAVYLCASSLSAYSPLHFGNGTRLTVT.

The CDR3 region is CASSRDRVRGNTEAFF. CDR3 bases: TGTGCCAGCAGCCGGGACAGGGTACGGGGGAACACTGAAGCTTTCTTT. The chain has TRBV2 and TRBJ1-1, with 9 bases lining up with TRBD1. The length of the CDR3 is 16 residues. With V trimmed by 6 bases and J by 1 base, 9 bases remained unmatched. Germline values: CDR1 SNHLY, CDR2 FYNNEI.

This clone was observed once. This chain joins TRBV18 and TRBJ1-1; D unresolved. The germline V gene encodes CDR1 KGHSH and CDR2 LQKENI. Trimming left V 2 bases short and J 5 bases short, with 12 bases between. This CDR3 comprises 14 residues. CDR3 in DNA: TGTGCCAGCTCACCAATTGGGCGGCGAACTGAAGCTTTCTTT. Translated, it gives CASSPIGRRTEAFF.

The chain is built from TRBV18 and TRBJ1-6; possible D gene TRBD1, 5 bases. CDR1 KGHSH and CDR2 LQKENI come from the germline V gene. This CDR3 is 13 amino acids long. V dropped 6 bases and J dropped 9 bases, with 12 bases sitting between them. The CDR3 DNA reads TGTGCCAGCTCTTCCGACAGCAGTTCACCCCTCCACTTT. Translated, it gives CASSSDSSSPLHF.

The genes are TRBV19 and TRBJ1-3; D gene unclear. V gave up 2 bases and J gave up 0 bases, with 8 bases separating them. There are 15 residues in the CDR3. CDR1 and CDR2 from the germline V gene are LNHDA and SQIVND (reference sequence). CDR3 sequence: CASSILGYSGNTIYF. DNA for the CDR3: TGTGCCAGTAGTATATTGGGCTACTCTGGAAACACCATATATTTT.

CDR3 sequence reads: CSVLGLAGRAYNEQFF. The CDR3 DNA reads as TGCAGCGTCCTGGGACTAGCGGGAAGGGCCTACAATGAGCAGTTCTTC. The J gene is TRBJ2-1, the V gene TRBV29-1; the match to TRBD2 covers 13 bases. V shed 6 bases, J shed 2 bases, and the junction held 7 bases outside the gene matches. The germline gives CDR1 SQVTM, CDR2 ANQGSEA. This CDR3 is built from 16 residues.

J is TRBJ2-4 and V is TRBV27, with 7 bases fitting TRBD2. The CDR3 runs 13 residues. Germline CDR1 and CDR2: MNHEY and SMNVEV (reference sequence). V lost 7 bases and J lost 8; bases outside the gene matches: 8. The CDR3 DNA reads TGTGCCAGCAAGAGGGAGGGAGTACACATTCAGTACTTC. Amino acids: CASKREGVHIQYF.

The table lists this clone with a count of one. The rearrangement joins TRBV7-9 to TRBJ1-1; D gene ambiguous. Trimming left V 5 bases short and J 6 bases short, with 10 bases between. The CDR3 runs to 12 residues. The germline gives CDR1 SEHNR, CDR2 FQNEAQ (reference sequence). Here the CDR3 DNA reads TGTGCCAGCAGCCTGGGTAACGCTGAAGCTTTCTTT. Amino acid sequence: CASSLGNAEAFF.

The chain has TRBV18 and TRBJ2-7; D is ambiguous. The length of the CDR3 is 11 residues. CDR1 is KGHSH and CDR2 is LQKENI in the germline V gene. The V gene lost 4 bases and the J gene lost 5 bases, with 6 bases spanning the gap. CDR3 loop: CASSRYHEQYF. The CDR3 region has the DNA TGTGCCAGCTCACGATACCACGAGCAGTACTTC. Using reference TRBV18 and TRBJ2-7 for the parts outside the CDR3, the full variable domain is NAGVMQNPRHLVRRRGQEARLRCSPMKGHSHVYWYRQLPEEGLKFMVYLQKENIIDESGMPKERFSAEFPKEGPSILRIQQVVRGDSAAYFCASSRYHEQYFGPGTRLTVT.

The gene calls are TRBV28 and TRBJ1-5; 7 bases are shared with TRBD1. Germline V gene sequence: CDR1 MDHEN, CDR2 SYDVKM. CDR3 size: 16 residues. The trim removed 4 bases at V and 6 bases at J, leaving 12 bases unmatched. The CDR3 nucleotides are TGTGCCAGCAGTTCCGTGGGGAGGGGGCTCGGTCAGCCCCAGCATTTT. It translates to CASSSVGRGLGQPQHF.

The chain combines TRBV27 with TRBJ2-5, with 8 bases that match TRBD2. V was clipped by 2 bases and J by 5 bases; unmatched bases: 10. CDR1 and CDR2 (germline): MNHEY, SMNVEV (reference sequence). The CDR3 has 16 residues. In DNA form, the CDR3 reads TGTGCCAGCAGTTTAATCGGCGGGAGGATGGTTGAGACCCAGTACTTC. Protein sequence: CASSLIGGRMVETQYF.

This clone was seen a single time. The chain is built from TRBV20-1 and TRBJ1-1; D call uncertain. CDR3 size: 10 residues. Trimming cost V 6 bases and J 2 bases, with 4 bases left between them. CDR1 and CDR2 from the germline V gene are DFQATT and SNEGSKA (reference sequence). DNA of the CDR3: TGCAGTGCAGGAAACACTGAAGCTTTCTTT. This translates into CSAGNTEAFF.

The J gene is TRBJ1-2, the V gene TRBV28, with D possibly TRBD1 on 6 matching bases. Germline V gene data show CDR1 as MDHEN and CDR2 as SYDVKM. The germline V and J ends were trimmed by 6 bases and 1 base, with 15 bases remaining between them. The length of the CDR3 is 15 residues. The CDR3 nucleotides are TGTGCCAGCAGCCCTCCAGGGGCAGGTAACTATGGCTACACCTTC. It translates to CASSPPGAGNYGYTF.

This clone has a single count. The V call is TRBV6-1, the J call TRBJ1-4, with a tentative D call TRBD1 (5 bases). V was trimmed by 1 base and J by 5 bases, leaving 17 bases between them. CDR3 length: 17 amino acids. CDR1 is MNHNS and CDR2 is SASEGT in the germline V gene. CDR3: CASSEVRRAGLNEKLFF. CDR3 sequence (DNA): TGTGCCAGCAGTGAAGTGCGCAGGGCAGGGCTGAATGAAAAACTGTTTTTT.

By proportion, this clone is large. The chain combines TRBV11-2 with TRBJ2-5; D gene unclear. Germline assignment: CDR1 SGHAT and CDR2 FQNNGV. Trimming removed 0 bases from V and 14 bases from J, with 13 bases in between. CDR3 length: 12 residues. The CDR3 DNA sequence: TGTGCCAGCAGCTTAGATGGGCTAGGTCCCTACTTC. Translated: CASSLDGLGPYF.

This clone was seen just once. This chain uses TRBV6-4 with TRBJ2-3, with D hard to call. Germline V gene lookup returns CDR1 MRHNA and CDR2 SNTAGT. V was trimmed by 6 bases and J by 4 bases, leaving 5 bases between them. There are 11 residues in the CDR3. The CDR3 region is CASRGADTQYF. Written as DNA, the CDR3 is TGTGCCAGCAGGGGCGCAGATACGCAGTATTTT.

The chain couples TRBV27 to TRBJ1-4, with D hard to call. V was pared by 3 bases and J by 4 bases, with 9 bases between. The germline V gene encodes CDR1 MNHEY and CDR2 SMNVEV (reference sequence). The CDR3 covers 14 residues. The CDR3 spells CASSFSGYNEKLFF. The CDR3, as DNA: TGTGCCAGCAGTTTCTCCGGTTATAATGAAAAACTGTTTTTT.

The V gene is TRBV5-1, the J gene TRBJ2-7, with 7 bases lining up with TRBD1. CDR1 SGHRS and CDR2 YFSETQ come from the germline V gene. CDR3 size: 12 residues. Trimming at V came to 0 bases and at J to 9 bases, leaving 3 bases not matched to a gene. The CDR3 DNA reads as TGCGCCAGCAGCTTGGGACAGGGAGCGCAGTACTTC. Protein: CASSLGQGAQYF.

The gene calls are TRBV7-9 and TRBJ1-4, with D possibly TRBD1 on 6 matching bases. Germline loops: CDR1 SEHNR, CDR2 FQNEAQ (reference sequence). The CDR3 loop spans 14 amino acids. V lost 4 bases to trimming and J lost 3 bases, with 9 bases between them. The CDR3 protein is CASSSKGANEKLFF. Here the CDR3 DNA reads TGTGCCAGCAGCTCAAAGGGGGCTAATGAAAAACTGTTTTTT.

This sequence joins TRBV9 and TRBJ2-1, with 13 bases matching TRBD2. Germline CDR1 SGDLS, CDR2 YYNGEE. CDR3 size: 17 residues. Germline trimming cut 3 bases from V and 7 bases from J; bases unmatched to any gene: 10. The CDR3 DNA sequence: TGTGCCAGCAGCGCAGATTCGGGACTAGCGGGACCTAATGAGCAGTTCTTC. It encodes CASSADSGLAGPNEQFF.

This sequence joins TRBV3-1 (or the pseudogene TRBV3-2) and TRBJ1-2, with 7 bases identical to TRBD1. J lost 7 bases, V lost 2 bases, and 7 bases had no gene match. The CDR3 is 14 amino acids. CDR1 LGHDT and CDR2 YNNKEL come from the germline V gene (reference sequence). In DNA form, the CDR3 reads TGTGCCAGCAGCCAACGGCAGGGACAGACTGGCTACACCTTC. It encodes CASSQRQGQTGYTF.